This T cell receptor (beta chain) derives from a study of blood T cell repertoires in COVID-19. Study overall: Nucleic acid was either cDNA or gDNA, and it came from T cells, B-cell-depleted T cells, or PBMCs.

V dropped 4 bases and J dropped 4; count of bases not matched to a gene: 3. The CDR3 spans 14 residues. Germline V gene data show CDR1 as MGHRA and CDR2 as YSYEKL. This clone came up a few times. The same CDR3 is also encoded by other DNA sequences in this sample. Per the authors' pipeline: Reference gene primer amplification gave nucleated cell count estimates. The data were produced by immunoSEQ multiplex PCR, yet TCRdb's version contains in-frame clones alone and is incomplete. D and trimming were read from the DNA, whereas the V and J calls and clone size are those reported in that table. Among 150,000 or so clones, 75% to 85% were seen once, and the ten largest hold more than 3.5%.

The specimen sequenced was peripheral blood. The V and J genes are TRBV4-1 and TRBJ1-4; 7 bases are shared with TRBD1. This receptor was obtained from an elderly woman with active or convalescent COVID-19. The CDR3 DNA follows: TGCGCCAGCAGCCCGGGACAGAATAATGAAAAACTGTTTTTT. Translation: CASSPGQNNEKLFF.